This note documents a single T cell receptor (beta chain) sequence. Antigen unknown. This CDR3 has 14 residues. Trimming took 5 bases from V and 2 from J, leaving 11 bases between them. Germline assignment: CDR1 SGHTA and CDR2 FQGNSA. The sample comes from a study of OX40 agonist ivuxolimab in advanced cancers. Study observations and caveats: Some of the lowest clonal expansion was seen in partial responders at 0.1-3.0 mg/kg. The authors also found low normalized T-cell clonal expansion in some nonresponders.

Using immunoSEQ multiplex PCR, the repertoire was profiled, and TCRdb retains in-frame clones only, with some absent. The sample lists around 60,000 clones, about 91% occurring once. The receptor's source is an adult with an advanced solid tumor such as melanoma, head and neck, liver or kidney cancer. This sequence joins TRBV7-2 and TRBJ2-3; D is possibly TRBD2 (6 bases). The sample was CD4+ or CD8+ T cells sorted from blood, taken in a trial of the OX40 agonist ivuxolimab. The CDR3 nucleotides read TGTGCCAGCAGCCCGGACTACCTCACAGATACGCAGTATTTT. The encoded protein is CASSPDYLTDTQYF.